The clone carrying this TCR beta chain was seen a few times. Its specificity is unknown. This entry is derived from a study of response to subunit inactivated influenza vaccine. TCRdb reanalysed the RT-PCR reads using MiXCR and keeps one entry per CDR3 protein. The sample includes about 650,000 distinct CDR3 sequences, around a sixth seen only once; the top ten take roughly 11%. Per the germline V gene, CDR1 is DFQATT and CDR2 is SNEGSKA (reference sequence). Trimming stripped 3 bases from V and 2 bases from J, with 14 bases between. CDR3 length equals 15 residues. General observations from the study: The authors suggested that every seasonal influenza vaccination recruits few new T cells.

This clonotype was sampled from a man aged 45-60 years who received an inactivated influenza vaccine. This rearrangement joins TRBV20-1 to TRBJ2-1; D perhaps matches TRBD1 (6 bases). Sequenced here: PBMCs from blood, sampled 12 days after vaccination. The CDR3 region has the DNA TGCAGTGCTAGGTCCTTGGGGGCGGCCTACAATGAGCAGTTCTTC. It codes for CSARSLGAAYNEQFF.